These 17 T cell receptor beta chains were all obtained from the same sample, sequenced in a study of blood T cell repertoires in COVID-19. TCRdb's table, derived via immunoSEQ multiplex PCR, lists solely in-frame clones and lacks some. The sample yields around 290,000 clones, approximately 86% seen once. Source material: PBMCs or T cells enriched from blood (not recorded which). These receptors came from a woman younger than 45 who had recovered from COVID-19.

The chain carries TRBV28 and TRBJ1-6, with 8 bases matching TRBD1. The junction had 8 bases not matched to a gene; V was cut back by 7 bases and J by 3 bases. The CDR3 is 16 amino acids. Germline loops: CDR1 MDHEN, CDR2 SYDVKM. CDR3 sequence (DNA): TGTGCCAGCACCCTACGGACAGGGAACTATAATTCACCCCTCCACTTT. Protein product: CASTLRTGNYNSPLHF. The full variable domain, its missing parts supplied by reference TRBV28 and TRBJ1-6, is DVKVTQSSRYLVKRTGEKVFLECVQDMDHENMFWYRQDPGLGLRLIYFSYDVKMKEKGDIPEGYSVSREKKERFSLILESASTNQTSMYLCASTLRTGNYNSPLHFGNGTRLTVT.

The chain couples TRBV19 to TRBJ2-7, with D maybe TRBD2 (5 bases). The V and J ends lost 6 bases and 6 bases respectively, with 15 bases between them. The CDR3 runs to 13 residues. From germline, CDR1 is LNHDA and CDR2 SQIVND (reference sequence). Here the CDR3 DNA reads TGTGCCAGTAGCAACACTAGTTACTTCGAGCAGTACTTC. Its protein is CASSNTSYFEQYF.

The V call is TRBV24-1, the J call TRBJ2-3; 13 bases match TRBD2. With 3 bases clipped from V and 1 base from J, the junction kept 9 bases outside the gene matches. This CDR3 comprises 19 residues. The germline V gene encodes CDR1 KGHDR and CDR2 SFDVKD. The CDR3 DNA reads TGTGCCACCAGTGATGCCGGGACTAGCGGGGAGTGGGGCACAGATACGCAGTATTTT. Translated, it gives CATSDAGTSGEWGTDTQYF.

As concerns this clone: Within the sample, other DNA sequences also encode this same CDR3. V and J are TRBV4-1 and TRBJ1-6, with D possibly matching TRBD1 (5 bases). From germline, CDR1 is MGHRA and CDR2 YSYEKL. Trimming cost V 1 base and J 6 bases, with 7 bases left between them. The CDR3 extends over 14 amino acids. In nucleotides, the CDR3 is TGCGCCAGCAGCCAAGTCGGGGGTAATTCACCCCTCCACTTT. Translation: CASSQVGGNSPLHF.

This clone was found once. CDR3 protein: CASSLQGDTEAFF. CDR3 DNA sequence: TGTGCCAGCAGTCTACAGGGAGACACTGAAGCTTTCTTT. The rearrangement links TRBV12-3 or TRBV12-4 to TRBJ1-1; perhaps TRBD1 as D (6 bases). The CDR3 extends over 13 amino acids. Trimming left V 5 bases short and J 3 bases short, with 10 bases between.

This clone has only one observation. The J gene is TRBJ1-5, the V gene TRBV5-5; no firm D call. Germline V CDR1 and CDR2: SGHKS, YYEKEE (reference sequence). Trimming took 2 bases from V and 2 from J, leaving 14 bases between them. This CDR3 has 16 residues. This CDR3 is CASSLSGLLGNQPQHF. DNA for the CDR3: TGTGCCAGCAGCTTAAGTGGGCTATTGGGCAATCAGCCCCAGCATTTT. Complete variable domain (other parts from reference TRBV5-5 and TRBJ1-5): DAGVTQSPTHLIKTRGQQVTLRCSPISGHKSVSWYQQVLGQGPQFIFQYYEKEERGRGNFPDRFSARQFPNYSSELNVNALLLGDSALYLCASSLSGLLGNQPQHFGDGTRLSIL.

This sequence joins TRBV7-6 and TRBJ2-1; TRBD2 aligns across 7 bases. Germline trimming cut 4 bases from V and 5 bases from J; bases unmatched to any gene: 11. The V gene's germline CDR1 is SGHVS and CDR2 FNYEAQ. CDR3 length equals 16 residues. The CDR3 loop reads CASSSKTYLADNEQFF. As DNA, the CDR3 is TGTGCCAGCAGCTCCAAAACCTATCTAGCGGACAATGAGCAGTTCTTC.

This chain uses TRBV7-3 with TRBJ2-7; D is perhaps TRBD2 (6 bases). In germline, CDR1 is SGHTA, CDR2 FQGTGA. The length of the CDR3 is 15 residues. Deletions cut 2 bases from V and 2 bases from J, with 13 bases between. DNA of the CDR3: TGTGCCAGCAGCTTAGGTCCGGGGGAGACCTACGAGCAGTACTTC. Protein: CASSLGPGETYEQYF.

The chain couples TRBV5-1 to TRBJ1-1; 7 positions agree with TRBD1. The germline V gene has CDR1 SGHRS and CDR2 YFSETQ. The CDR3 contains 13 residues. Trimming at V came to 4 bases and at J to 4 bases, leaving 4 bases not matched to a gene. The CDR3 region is CASSQTGPTEAFF. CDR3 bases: TGCGCCAGCAGCCAGACAGGGCCCACTGAAGCTTTCTTT.

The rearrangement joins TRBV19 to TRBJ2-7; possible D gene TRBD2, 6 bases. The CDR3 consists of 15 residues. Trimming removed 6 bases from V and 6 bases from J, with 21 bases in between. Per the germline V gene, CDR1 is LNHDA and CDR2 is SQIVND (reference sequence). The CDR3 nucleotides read TGTGCCAGTAGCCACCGGGTCCAAAGGGGAGGCGAGCAGTACTTC. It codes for CASSHRVQRGGEQYF.

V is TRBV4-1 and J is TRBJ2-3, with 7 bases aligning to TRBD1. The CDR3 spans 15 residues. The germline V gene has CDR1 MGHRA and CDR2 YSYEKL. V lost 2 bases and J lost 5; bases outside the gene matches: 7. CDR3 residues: CASSQKDRFRDTQYF. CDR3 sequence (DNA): TGCGCCAGCAGCCAAAAGGACAGGTTTAGAGATACGCAGTATTTT.

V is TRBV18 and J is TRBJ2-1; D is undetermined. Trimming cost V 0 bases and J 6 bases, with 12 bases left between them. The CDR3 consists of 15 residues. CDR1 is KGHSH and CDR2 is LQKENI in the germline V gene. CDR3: CASSPPSSTFNEQFF. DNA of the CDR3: TGTGCCAGCTCACCACCTTCCTCCACATTCAATGAGCAGTTCTTC.

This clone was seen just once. The DNA of the CDR3 is TGTGCCAGCAGCCCTGGACAGGGGAGCTCTGGCAATCAGCCCCAGCATTTT. Protein product: CASSPGQGSSGNQPQHF. This rearrangement joins TRBV7-2 to TRBJ1-5; 9 bases fit TRBD1. The J segment lost 2 bases and the V segment lost 5 bases, leaving 10 bases of the junction unmatched. Germline V lookup: CDR1 SGHTA, CDR2 FQGNSA. This CDR3 spans 17 amino acids.

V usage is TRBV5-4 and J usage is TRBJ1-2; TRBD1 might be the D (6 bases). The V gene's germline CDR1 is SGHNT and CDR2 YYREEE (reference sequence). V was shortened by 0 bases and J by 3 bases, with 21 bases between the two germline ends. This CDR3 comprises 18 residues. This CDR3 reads CASSLGGFAGANYYGYTF. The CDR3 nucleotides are TGTGCCAGCAGCTTGGGTGGTTTTGCAGGGGCTAATTACTATGGCTACACCTTC.

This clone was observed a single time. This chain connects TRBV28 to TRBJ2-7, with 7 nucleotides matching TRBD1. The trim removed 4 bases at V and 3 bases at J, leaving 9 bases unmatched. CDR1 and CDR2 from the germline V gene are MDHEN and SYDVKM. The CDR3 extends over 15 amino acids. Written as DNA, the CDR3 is TGTGCCAGCAGTTGGACAGGCAGGGCAGTCTACGAGCAGTACTTC. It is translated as CASSWTGRAVYEQYF. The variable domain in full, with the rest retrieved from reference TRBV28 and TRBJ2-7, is DVKVTQSSRYLVKRTGEKVFLECVQDMDHENMFWYRQDPGLGLRLIYFSYDVKMKEKGDIPEGYSVSREKKERFSLILESASTNQTSMYLCASSWTGRAVYEQYFGPGTRLTVT.

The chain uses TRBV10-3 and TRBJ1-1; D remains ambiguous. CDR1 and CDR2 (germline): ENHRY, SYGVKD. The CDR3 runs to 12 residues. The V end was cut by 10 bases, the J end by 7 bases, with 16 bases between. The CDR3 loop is CATKKADFEAFF. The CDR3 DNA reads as TGTGCCACCAAAAAAGCGGACTTTGAAGCTTTCTTT.

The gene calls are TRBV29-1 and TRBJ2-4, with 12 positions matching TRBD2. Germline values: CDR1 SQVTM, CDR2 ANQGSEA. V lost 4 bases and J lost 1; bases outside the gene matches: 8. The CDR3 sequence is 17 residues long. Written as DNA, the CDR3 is TGCAGCGTTGGCCCCTCTAGCGGGGGGGCTGCCAAAAACATTCAGTACTTC. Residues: CSVGPSSGGAAKNIQYF.